Below, 31 T cell receptor beta chains from the same sample are listed, as sequenced in a study of Graves' ophthalmopathy and Graves' hyperthyroidism. Amplification of the TCR beta CDR3 regions used RNA transcripts (as template). HTBI primers were employed in first-round RT-PCR, then a second-round multiplex PCR followed. TCRdb re-analysed the multiplex PCR reads in MiXCR, keeping a single row per CDR3 protein. The sample comprises a few hundred thousand distinct CDR3 sequences, under 45% of which are singletons, and about 4.2% rests with the top ten. The specimen sequenced was peripheral blood or thyroid tissue (not recorded which). The receptor source for this set is an adult man with Graves' hyperthyroidism.

The rearrangement uses TRBV29-1 and TRBJ2-7; D assignment may be TRBD1 or TRBD2 (5 bases each). Germline V gene data show CDR1 as SQVTM and CDR2 as ANQGSEA. CDR3 length equals 14 residues. Trimming took 0 bases from V and 4 from J, leaving 13 bases between them. The CDR3, as DNA: TGCAGCGTTGAAGATCCCCGGGACCTATACGAGCAGTACTTC. It yields the protein CSVEDPRDLYEQYF.

The gene calls are TRBV25-1 and TRBJ1-3; maybe TRBD1 (5 bases). The germline V gene encodes CDR1 MGHDK and CDR2 SYGVNS. This CDR3 comprises 14 residues. Trimming shortened V by 8 bases and J by 7 bases, and 18 bases separated the two germline ends. CDR3 in amino acids: CASLTRDPWNTIYF. CDR3 in DNA: TGTGCCAGCTTAACCCGGGACCCTTGGAACACCATATATTTT.

To note about this clonotype: This may arise from a read error, as a much more abundant clone is one base away. The chain is built from TRBV4-1 and TRBJ2-5, with 8 bases identical to TRBD1. The J segment lost 2 bases and the V segment lost 5 bases, leaving 7 bases of the junction unmatched. From germline, CDR1 is MGHRA and CDR2 YSYEKL. The CDR3 covers 15 residues. The CDR3: CASSRRGQAQETQYF. CDR3 DNA sequence: TGCGCCAGCAGCAGGCGGGGACAGGCACAAGAGACCCAGTACTTC.

This clonotype showed up many times. V is TRBV20-1 and J is TRBJ2-5; D uncertain. Deletions cut 7 bases from V and 0 bases from J, with 6 bases between. CDR1 is DFQATT, CDR2 SNEGSKA, per germline (reference sequence). The CDR3 is 11 amino acids. CDR3: CSGVHQETQYF. The CDR3 nucleotides are TGCAGTGGAGTACACCAAGAGACCCAGTACTTC.

The V call is TRBV12-3 or TRBV12-4, the J call TRBJ1-1; tentative D call: TRBD1 (6 bases). Trimming shortened V by 6 bases and J by 4 bases, and 24 bases separated the two germline ends. The length of the CDR3 is 17 residues. CDR3 region: CASSQDPGAIEVTEAFF. CDR3 DNA: TGTGCCAGCAGCCAAGACCCAGGGGCAATAGAGGTCACTGAAGCTTTCTTT.

There are many counts of this clonotype. This chain links TRBV12-3 or TRBV12-4 with TRBJ2-7, with D uncertain. This CDR3 spans 12 amino acids. V lost 7 bases to trimming and J lost 5 bases, with 12 bases between them. This CDR3 is CASKGRSHEQYF. The CDR3 nucleotides are TGTGCCAGCAAAGGCAGGTCCCACGAGCAGTACTTC.

This clonotype showed up just once. The V gene is TRBV29-1, the J gene TRBJ1-3, with no clear D. This CDR3 comprises 13 residues. Trimming shortened V by 8 bases and J by 0 bases, and 11 bases separated the two germline ends. Germline V gene data show CDR1 as SQVTM and CDR2 as ANQGSEA. This CDR3 is CSLKASSGNTIYF. CDR3 nucleotide sequence: TGCAGCTTGAAGGCTAGCTCTGGAAACACCATATATTTT.

At least ten counts were recorded for this clonotype. V gene TRBV7-3 combines with J gene TRBJ1-2; maybe TRBD1 (5 bases). Germline lookup yields CDR1 SGHTA and CDR2 FQGTGA. Trimming cost V 4 bases and J 14 bases, with 26 bases left between them. The CDR3 contains 15 residues. The CDR3 protein is CASSSTSDSGGGLTF. The CDR3 DNA follows: TGTGCCAGCAGCTCAACCTCCGACAGTGGCGGGGGGTTGACCTTC.

The J gene is TRBJ1-3, the V gene TRBV2; D may be TRBD1 (5 bases). Trimming pared 1 base from V and 7 bases from J, leaving 11 bases between. The CDR3 contains 14 residues. Germline V gene sequence: CDR1 SNHLY, CDR2 FYNNEI. The CDR3 region has the DNA TGTGCCAGCAGTGAAGTAGCGGGGGGGAACACCATATATTTT. It is translated as CASSEVAGGNTIYF.

V and J are TRBV6-1 and TRBJ1-4; D may be TRBD1 (6 bases). Between the trimmed V and J ends, which lost 1 base and 8 bases, there was a span of 11 bases. CDR1 MNHNS and CDR2 SASEGT come from the germline V gene. This CDR3 has 14 amino acids. The CDR3 DNA is TGTGCCAGCAGTGAAGACAGGGTGAGGGAAAAACTGTTTTTT. Protein: CASSEDRVREKLFF.

This clonotype has ten or more counts. The chain is built from TRBV24-1 and TRBJ2-5, with D possibly called TRBD1 or TRBD2 (5 bases each). Germline-derived CDR1 and CDR2 are KGHDR and SFDVKD. The V end lost 2 bases, the J end lost 1 base, and 10 bases lay between the germline ends. This CDR3 is 15 amino acids long. CDR3 DNA sequence: TGTGCCACCAGTGATTCACCGGGGCGCCAAGAGACCCAGTACTTC. Its protein product is CATSDSPGRQETQYF.

This clonotype was detected a few times. This chain joins TRBV20-1 and TRBJ1-1; TRBD1 matches at 7 bases. The CDR3 runs to 12 residues. Germline loops: CDR1 DFQATT, CDR2 SNEGSKA (reference sequence). CDR3 DNA sequence: TGCAGCGCACAGGGGTCGAACACTGAAGCTTTCTTT. It specifies CSAQGSNTEAFF.

This clonotype was observed at least ten times. The V call is TRBV10-2, the J call TRBJ2-2, with D unresolved. CDR1 is WSHSY and CDR2 is SAAADI in the germline V gene. CDR3 length equals 12 residues. Trimming shortened V by 5 bases and J by 2 bases, and 3 bases separated the two germline ends. The CDR3 region has the DNA TGCGCCAGCAGTATTAACACCGGGGAGCTGTTTTTT. This gives the protein CASSINTGELFF.

This clonotype showed up many times. V usage is TRBV12-3 or TRBV12-4 and J usage is TRBJ1-1, with a tentative D call TRBD1 (6 bases). This CDR3 comprises 13 residues. Trimming removed 5 bases at V and 1 base at J, with 8 bases between. In DNA, the CDR3 is TGTGCCAGCAGTCCCAGGGGGAACACTGAAGCTTTCTTT. Residues: CASSPRGNTEAFF.

The chain links TRBV5-1 to TRBJ2-7; D might be TRBD1 or TRBD2, each matching 5 bases. Trimming pared 4 bases from V and 7 bases from J, leaving 21 bases between. CDR1 is SGHRS, CDR2 YFSETQ, per germline. The CDR3 is 15 residues long. CDR3 region: CASSPTGGSYNEQYF. For the CDR3, the DNA is TGCGCCAGCAGCCCCACAGGAGGCTCCTACAATGAGCAGTACTTC.

As for this clonotype: Since a much larger clone is just one base distant, this may be a read error. The CDR3 here is CSVESSLEAQYF. The CDR3 nucleotides are TGCAGCGTTGAGTCTAGCTTGGAGGCCCAGTACTTC. This chain uses TRBV29-1 with TRBJ2-5; D perhaps matches TRBD2 (5 bases). With 3 bases removed from V and 9 bases from J, the gap between germline ends came to 14 bases. Germline-derived CDR1 and CDR2 are SQVTM and ANQGSEA. The CDR3 loop spans 12 amino acids.

With respect to this clonotype: The conserved final phenylalanine or tryptophan is absent from the CDR3, which likely points to a read error. V and J are TRBV12-3 or TRBV12-4 and TRBJ1-1; TRBD1 matches at 7 bases. V lost 1 base, J lost 11 bases, and 7 bases stayed unmatched. The CDR3 length is 13 residues. The CDR3 loop is CASSLGLGGRAFS. CDR3 DNA: TGTGCCAGCAGTTTAGGCTTAGGGGGCAGGGCTTTCTCT.

V gene TRBV6-4 combines with J gene TRBJ2-7, with 8 bases fitting TRBD1. Unmatched junction bases numbered 6, after V lost 0 bases and J lost 2 bases. Germline V gene sequence: CDR1 MRHNA, CDR2 SNTAGT. The CDR3 runs 16 residues. The CDR3 region is CASSDSGTGSTYEQYF. The CDR3 nucleotides are TGTGCCAGCAGTGACTCCGGGACAGGATCAACCTACGAGCAGTACTTC.

This clonotype was seen many times. In DNA form, the CDR3 reads TGTGCCAGCAGTTTCTGGTCTAATGAAAAACTGTTTTTT. It codes for CASSFWSNEKLFF. The chain links TRBV12-3 or TRBV12-4 to TRBJ1-4, with D hard to call. The CDR3 contains 13 residues. V lost 3 bases, J lost 3 bases, and 5 bases lay in between.

This clonotype has at least ten counts. V and J are TRBV6-2 or TRBV6-3 and TRBJ2-5; a weak D match, TRBD2 (5 bases). The CDR3 runs to 15 residues. Germline CDR1 MNHEY, CDR2 SVGEGT. V shed 0 bases and J shed 5 bases, with 13 bases lying between them. The CDR3 DNA is TGTGCCAGCAGTTACTCAAATGAGCGGTACGAGACCCAGTACTTC. Translation gives CASSYSNERYETQYF.

This clonotype turned up a few times. Just one base apart from a much larger clone, this may be a read error. The genes are TRBV6-5 and TRBJ1-5, with D unresolved. CDR1 is MNHEY and CDR2 is SVGAGI in the germline V gene. The CDR3 contains 14 residues. The germline V and J ends were trimmed by 5 bases and 2 bases, with 10 bases remaining between them. Here the CDR3 DNA reads TGTGCCAGCAGTGGAGATCACGGCAATCAGCCCCAGCATTTT. Translating gives CASSGDHGNQPQHF.

The chain employs TRBV20-1 and TRBJ2-6; D may be TRBD1 (6 bases). V was trimmed by 6 bases and J by 0 bases, leaving 12 bases between them. The CDR3 covers 15 residues. Germline CDR1 is DFQATT and CDR2 is SNEGSKA (reference sequence). The chain's CDR3 is CSAPTGNSGANVLTF. The DNA of the CDR3 is TGCAGTGCCCCGACAGGAAACTCTGGGGCCAACGTCCTGACTTTC.

This clonotype was seen a few times. The J gene is TRBJ2-2, the V gene TRBV7-8; TRBD2 matches 14 bases. The CDR3 contains 18 residues. The V segment lost 5 bases and the J segment 4 bases; nucleotides outside the gene matches: 9. The germline gives CDR1 SGHVS, CDR2 FQNEAQ. CDR3 DNA sequence: TGTGCCAGCAGCCCTCGACGACTAGCGGGGGGGCGCACCGGGGAGCTGTTTTTT. Translated: CASSPRRLAGGRTGELFF.

Remarks on this clonotype: A clone one base away is much larger, so this may be a read error. The V gene is TRBV5-1, the J gene TRBJ2-7; weak D call: TRBD1 (5 bases). This CDR3 comprises 13 residues. V shed 4 bases and J shed 3 bases, with 11 bases lying between them. Germline lookup yields CDR1 SGHRS and CDR2 YFSETQ. The CDR3 here is CASSPDTDYEQYF. The CDR3 DNA reads as TGCGCCAGCAGCCCGGACACCGACTACGAGCAGTACTTC.

The chain combines TRBV3-1 with TRBJ2-5, with TRBD2 matching over 7 bases. V lost 2 bases and J lost 7; bases outside the gene matches: 7. This CDR3 comprises 14 residues. The V gene's germline CDR1 is LGHDT and CDR2 YNNKEL (reference sequence). CDR3: CASSQWREIGTQYF. The CDR3 bases are TGTGCCAGCAGCCAATGGCGGGAGATCGGGACCCAGTACTTC.

The chain couples TRBV6-2 or TRBV6-3 to TRBJ2-3, with a weak D call TRBD1 (5 bases). CDR3 length equals 13 residues. The germline CDR1 and CDR2 sequences are MNHEY and SVGEGT. V dropped 8 bases and J dropped 6 bases, with 15 bases sitting between them. The DNA for the CDR3 is TGTGCCAGCTGGACCCAGGGAACGGATACGCAGTATTTT. Its protein product is CASWTQGTDTQYF.

Comments on this clonotype: Given a much more abundant clone one base away, this may be a read error. The chain employs TRBV19 and TRBJ2-6; perhaps D is TRBD1 or TRBD2 (5 bases each). Germline V CDR1 and CDR2: LNHDA, SQIVND (reference sequence). This CDR3 region has 16 residues. The CDR3 here is CASSMGVTSGANVLAF. The CDR3 DNA is TGTGCCAGTAGTATGGGGGTTACCTCTGGGGCCAACGTCCTGGCTTTC. The full variable domain, with the rest looked up from reference TRBV19 and TRBJ2-6, is DGGITQSPKYLFRKEGQNVTLSCEQNLNHDAMYWYRQDPGQGLRLIYYSQIVNDFQKGDIAEGYSVSREKKESFPLTVTSAQKNPTAFYLCASSMGVTSGANVLAFGAGSRLTVL.

This clonotype was detected only a few times. This could be a read error, since a much larger clone is one nucleotide away. V gene TRBV20-1 combines with J gene TRBJ2-7; unclear D gene. Germline V gene sequence: CDR1 DFQATT, CDR2 SNEGSKA (reference sequence). Trimming took 0 bases from V and 9 from J, leaving 9 bases between them. CDR3 length: 11 residues. CDR3 coding DNA: TGCAGTGCTAGAGATCGTCACGGGCAGTACTTC. Encoded protein: CSARDRHGQYF.

This clonotype was seen more than once but under ten times. This chain uses TRBV15 with TRBJ2-5, with a weak D call TRBD1 (5 bases). Germline CDR1 and CDR2: LNHNV and YYDKDF (reference sequence). Trimming took 0 bases from V and 3 from J, leaving 8 bases between them. The CDR3 is 14 amino acids. Written as DNA, the CDR3 is TGTGCCACCAGCAGAGATAAGGGGAAAGAGACCCAGTACTTC. It is translated as CATSRDKGKETQYF. Combining the CDR3 with reference TRBV15 and TRBJ2-5 gives the whole variable domain DAMVIQNPRYQVTQFGKPVTLSCSQTLNHNVMYWYQQKSSQAPKLLFHYYDKDFNNEADTPDNFQSRRPNTSFCFLDIRSPGLGDTAMYLCATSRDKGKETQYFGPGTRLLVL.

This clonotype was recorded at least ten times. At one end the junction does not follow the germline gene, possibly because of a read error. This chain connects TRBV29-1 to TRBJ1-4; 7 bases map to TRBD1. This CDR3 has 14 residues. Germline loops: CDR1 SQVTM, CDR2 ANQGSEA. This CDR3 reads CSVEDRDGGEKLFF. The CDR3 DNA reads as TGCAGCGTAGAAGACAGGGATGGTGGAGAAAAACTGTTTTTT.

The genes are TRBV29-1 and TRBJ2-5; weak D call: TRBD1 (5 bases). The CDR3 is made up of 11 amino acids. V gave up 7 bases and J gave up 2 bases, with 8 bases separating them. The germline V gene has CDR1 SQVTM and CDR2 ANQGSEA. The CDR3 region has the DNA TGCAGCGCGGCAGGGCAAGAGACCCAGTACTTC. Translated, it gives CSAAGQETQYF.